Below are 11 T cell receptor beta chains sequenced from a single sample in a study of response to subunit inactivated influenza vaccine. MiXCR, run by TCRdb on the RT-PCR reads, gives a single entry per CDR3 protein. The repertoire includes approximately 680,000 distinct CDR3 sequences, 15% to 19% of them detected once, and around a tenth sits in the top ten. The starting material was PBMCs from blood, obtained 11 to 12 days after vaccination. These TCRs come from a man in his forties or fifties who received an inactivated influenza vaccine.

CDR3 region: CSVEDPRGRGYTF. CDR3 coding DNA: TGCAGCGTTGAAGATCCCAGGGGGCGCGGCTACACCTTC. V is TRBV29-1 and J is TRBJ1-2; TRBD1 matches 8 bases. J gave up 8 bases and V 0 bases, and 5 bases lay outside the gene matches. Per germline, CDR1 SQVTM and CDR2 ANQGSEA. This CDR3 has 13 residues.

The table lists this clonotype with a few counts. The rearrangement uses TRBV20-1 and TRBJ1-4; perhaps TRBD1 as D (6 bases). The V gene's germline CDR1 is DFQATT and CDR2 SNEGSKA (reference sequence). The CDR3 has 13 amino acids. The ends were cut back, 5 bases at V and 8 bases at J, with 15 bases in the middle. DNA for the CDR3: TGCAGTGCTCCCGGACAGATGGGGGAAAAACTGTTTTTT. Protein product: CSAPGQMGEKLFF.

This clonotype was counted between two and nine times. The chain employs TRBV10-3 and TRBJ2-3, with unresolved D. CDR1 ENHRY and CDR2 SYGVKD come from the germline V gene. V lost 7 bases, J lost 4 bases, and 15 bases lay in between. The CDR3 covers 14 residues. The CDR3 DNA reads as TGTGCCATCACACCAGACCTTCTGTCAGATACGCAGTATTTT. It encodes CAITPDLLSDTQYF.

This clonotype was seen only a few times. This chain connects TRBV28 to TRBJ2-7; D may be TRBD1 (7 bases). Between the trimmed V and J ends, which lost 5 bases and 2 bases, there was a span of 16 bases. Per the germline V gene, CDR1 is MDHEN and CDR2 is SYDVKM. This CDR3 is built from 15 residues. The CDR3 is CASSTRTGLTYEQYF. The CDR3 DNA reads TGTGCCAGCAGTACGAGGACAGGACTAACCTACGAGCAGTACTTC. Combining the CDR3 with reference TRBV28 and TRBJ2-7 gives the whole variable domain DVKVTQSSRYLVKRTGEKVFLECVQDMDHENMFWYRQDPGLGLRLIYFSYDVKMKEKGDIPEGYSVSREKKERFSLILESASTNQTSMYLCASSTRTGLTYEQYFGPGTRLTVT.

At least ten counts were recorded for this clonotype. V and J are TRBV29-1 and TRBJ2-7, with a possible D match to TRBD1 (7 bases). Germline CDR1 is SQVTM and CDR2 is ANQGSEA. The V and J ends lost 3 bases and 6 bases respectively, with 15 bases between them. CDR3 size: 13 residues. CDR3 sequence: CSVDGGRGFEQYF. The DNA for the CDR3 is TGCAGCGTTGACGGGGGCAGGGGGTTCGAGCAGTACTTC.

The chain joins TRBV11-1 to TRBJ2-2, with 8 bases lining up with TRBD2. The J segment lost 6 bases and the V segment lost 7 bases, leaving 10 bases of the junction unmatched. Germline CDR1 SGHAT, CDR2 FQDESV (reference sequence). The CDR3 runs to 15 residues. CDR3: CASTPLTGGPGELFF. The CDR3 DNA reads as TGTGCCAGCACCCCCCTAACGGGGGGGCCCGGGGAGCTGTTTTTT.

The chain recombines TRBV7-9 with TRBJ1-1; D is uncertain. The germline V gene encodes CDR1 SEHNR and CDR2 FQNEAQ (reference sequence). V was pared by 3 bases and J by 3 bases, with 5 bases between. This CDR3 region has 12 residues. Here the CDR3 reads CASSLDYTEAFF. The CDR3 DNA sequence: TGTGCCAGCAGCTTGGATTACACTGAAGCTTTCTTT. The full variable domain, rest sourced from reference TRBV7-9 and TRBJ1-1, is DTGVSQNPRHKITKRGQNVTFRCDPISEHNRLYWYRQTLGQGPEFLTYFQNEAQLEKSRLLSDRFSAERPKGSFSTLEIQRTEQGDSAMYLCASSLDYTEAFFGQGTRLTVV.

This clonotype was observed a few times. The CDR3: CASSHSSRGAGDTQYF. In DNA form, the CDR3 reads TGCGCCAGCTCCCATTCGTCGCGGGGGGCAGGAGATACGCAGTATTTT. V usage is TRBV5-1 and J usage is TRBJ2-3; 8 nucleotides align to TRBD2. This CDR3 comprises 16 residues. CDR1 is SGHRS, CDR2 YFSETQ, per germline. V trimming: 7 bases; J trimming: 5 bases; junction bases outside the gene matches: 15.

The chain carries TRBV30 and TRBJ1-4, with 10 nucleotides matching TRBD1. The V gene end was trimmed by 5 bases and the J gene end by 7 bases; junction bases not matched to a gene: 13. This CDR3 comprises 16 residues. Germline V gene lookup returns CDR1 GTSNPN and CDR2 SVGIG (reference sequence). CDR3 sequence: CAWARQGAGLIEKLFF. The CDR3 DNA reads TGTGCCTGGGCCAGACAGGGGGCCGGCCTAATTGAAAAACTGTTTTTT.

This clonotype was seen ten or more times. The chain is built from TRBV20-1 and TRBJ2-2; unclear D gene. Germline V gene sequence: CDR1 DFQATT, CDR2 SNEGSKA (reference sequence). Trimming cost V 1 base and J 4 bases, with 7 bases left between them. This CDR3 is built from 13 residues. CDR3 protein: CSARAPGTGELFF. CDR3 coding DNA: TGCAGTGCTAGAGCCCCAGGCACCGGGGAGCTGTTTTTT.

This clonotype was seen more than once but under ten times. The chain joins TRBV19 to TRBJ1-1, with D perhaps TRBD1 (5 bases). Deletions cut 7 bases from V and 6 bases from J, with 21 bases between. This CDR3 has 15 amino acids. The germline CDR1 and CDR2 sequences are LNHDA and SQIVND (reference sequence). The CDR3 spells CASIDSLRGRAEAFF. CDR3 sequence (DNA): TGTGCCAGTATCGACAGTTTACGGGGACGGGCTGAAGCTTTCTTT. The entire variable domain, with the rest obtained from reference TRBV19 and TRBJ1-1, is as follows: DGGITQSPKYLFRKEGQNVTLSCEQNLNHDAMYWYRQDPGQGLRLIYYSQIVNDFQKGDIAEGYSVSREKKESFPLTVTSAQKNPTAFYLCASIDSLRGRAEAFFGQGTRLTVV.